The 22 T cell receptor beta chains reported below all come from one sample, sequenced in a study of beta chain features in type 1 diabetes. The sequenced template was cDNA made from the entire isolated RNA. Measured with immunoSEQ multiplex PCR; TCRdb has only the in-frame clones, and not every one. Among 110,000 to 150,000 clones, roughly 9.7% were seen once, and the ten largest hold around 0.65%. The sequenced sample consisted of central memory CD4+ T cells from blood. All receptors derive from a woman between 40 and 50 years old in good health.

This clone has only a few counts. CDR3 sequence reads: CASSPPVRETQYF. DNA of the CDR3: TGTGCCAGCTCACCACCTGTGAGAGAGACCCAGTACTTC. The chain uses TRBV18 and TRBJ2-5; D gene ambiguous. Trimming pared 0 bases from V and 4 bases from J, leaving 6 bases between. The germline CDR1 and CDR2 sequences are KGHSH and LQKENI. The CDR3 length is 13 residues.

In this sample, this clone turned up many times. The J gene is TRBJ2-5, the V gene TRBV6-1, with D possibly TRBD1 on 6 matching bases. The CDR3 runs to 13 residues. V dropped 6 bases and J dropped 1 base, with 9 bases sitting between them. Looked up from germline, CDR1 is MNHNS and CDR2 is SASEGT. CDR3 sequence reads: CASRDRPQETQYF. The CDR3 DNA reads as TGTGCCAGCAGGGACAGACCCCAAGAGACCCAGTACTTC.

This clone was seen only a few times. The rearrangement uses TRBV4-3 and TRBJ1-4; D is uncertain. The V gene lost 0 bases and the J gene lost 5 bases, with 10 bases spanning the gap. The CDR3 has 15 residues. From germline, CDR1 is LGHNA and CDR2 YSLEER. In nucleotides, the CDR3 is TGCGCCAGCAGCCAAGATTGGGCAGTAAATGAAAAACTGTTTTTT. This sequence encodes CASSQDWAVNEKLFF.

J is TRBJ2-1 and V is TRBV28; D may be TRBD2 (6 bases). CDR1 and CDR2 (germline): MDHEN, SYDVKM. V was clipped by 5 bases and J by 9 bases, with 17 bases between them. This CDR3 is 14 amino acids long. The CDR3 bases are TGTGCCAGCAGTCCCAATCAGGGTAGCGGTGAGCAGTTCTTC. Protein sequence: CASSPNQGSGEQFF.

The J gene is TRBJ1-5, the V gene TRBV18; no clear D. The V end was cut by 0 bases, the J end by 4 bases, with 10 bases between. The CDR3 length is 15 residues. Germline V gene lookup returns CDR1 KGHSH and CDR2 LQKENI. The CDR3 region is CASSPPLETNQPQHF. CDR3 nucleotides: TGTGCCAGCTCACCACCCTTAGAAACTAATCAGCCCCAGCATTTT.

This clone has a handful of counts. Here the CDR3 reads CASSQEQGANSPLHF. The CDR3 DNA is TGCGCCAGCAGCCAAGAACAGGGGGCTAATTCACCCCTCCACTTT. This chain links TRBV4-1 with TRBJ1-6, with 9 bases matching TRBD1. Trimming removed 0 bases from V and 6 bases from J; junction bases left unmatched: 0. Looked up from germline, CDR1 is MGHRA and CDR2 is YSYEKL. The CDR3 contains 15 residues.

The chain recombines TRBV4-3 with TRBJ2-1; maybe TRBD1 (5 bases). CDR3 length: 14 amino acids. Deletions cut 1 base from V and 9 bases from J, with 13 bases between. CDR1 is LGHNA and CDR2 is YSLEER in the germline V gene. The CDR3 region is CASSQGSRDFEQFF. In DNA form, the CDR3 reads TGCGCCAGCAGCCAAGGTAGCAGGGATTTTGAGCAGTTCTTC.

This clone was seen more than once but under ten times. The chain has TRBV5-1 and TRBJ2-1; 10 nucleotides agree with TRBD1. Germline V gene lookup returns CDR1 SGHRS and CDR2 YFSETQ. The CDR3 totals 13 residues. V gave up 6 bases and J gave up 10 bases; unmatched junction bases: 7. Written as DNA, the CDR3 is TGCGCCAGCAACCCCGGGACAGGGGCCGAGCAGTTCTTC. This sequence encodes CASNPGTGAEQFF.

This clone was counted only a few times. V and J are TRBV5-5 and TRBJ2-3; D is perhaps TRBD1 (5 bases). Per germline, CDR1 SGHKS and CDR2 YYEKEE (reference sequence). The CDR3 sequence is 14 residues long. Trimming left V 5 bases short and J 1 base short, with 11 bases between. The CDR3 nucleotides are TGTGCCAGCAGAGCAGGGCCCCGCACAGATACGCAGTATTTT. This sequence encodes CASRAGPRTDTQYF.

This clone was seen repeatedly, ten times or more. V is TRBV6-6 and J is TRBJ1-2; 7 nucleotides agree with TRBD1. Per the germline V gene, CDR1 is MNHNY and CDR2 is SVGAGI (reference sequence). The J segment lost 2 bases and the V segment lost 8 bases, leaving 8 bases of the junction unmatched. The CDR3 length is 14 residues. The CDR3: CASRWDSKNYGYTF. The CDR3 DNA follows: TGTGCCAGCCGCTGGGACAGCAAAAACTATGGCTACACCTTC.

This sequence joins TRBV7-2 and TRBJ2-2; 12 nucleotides align to TRBD1. The length of the CDR3 is 14 residues. V was clipped by 10 bases and J by 4 bases; unmatched bases: 4. The germline gives CDR1 SGHTA, CDR2 FQGNSA. This chain's CDR3 is CATSGQGATGELFF. CDR3 nucleotide sequence: TGTGCCACTTCGGGACAGGGGGCCACCGGGGAGCTGTTTTTT.

The chain combines TRBV2 with TRBJ2-5; TRBD2 aligns across 10 bases. The V gene's germline CDR1 is SNHLY and CDR2 FYNNEI. The V segment lost 6 bases and the J segment 0 bases; nucleotides outside the gene matches: 10. CDR3 size: 17 residues. In DNA form, the CDR3 reads TGTGCCAGCAGCACCCTACTAGCGGGGCTGTACCAAGAGACCCAGTACTTC. Protein product: CASSTLLAGLYQETQYF.

This clone was picked up a small number of times. The genes are TRBV19 and TRBJ1-5; 7 bases agree with TRBD1. Trimming cost V 6 bases and J 7 bases; bases outside gene matches: 9. This CDR3 has 14 amino acids. Per germline, CDR1 LNHDA and CDR2 SQIVND (reference sequence). The CDR3 DNA is TGTGCCAGTAGCAAAAACAGGGGTACCCAGCCCCAGCATTTT. As protein: CASSKNRGTQPQHF. The entire variable domain, with the rest obtained from reference TRBV19 and TRBJ1-5, is as follows: DGGITQSPKYLFRKEGQNVTLSCEQNLNHDAMYWYRQDPGQGLRLIYYSQIVNDFQKGDIAEGYSVSREKKESFPLTVTSAQKNPTAFYLCASSKNRGTQPQHFGDGTRLSIL.

This chain connects TRBV4-3 to TRBJ1-4; 7 bases match TRBD1. Germline assignment: CDR1 LGHNA and CDR2 YSLEER. The CDR3 has 17 residues. Unmatched junction bases numbered 13, after V lost 0 bases and J lost 9 bases. CDR3 in amino acids: CASSQDPRGTADKKLFF. CDR3 DNA: TGCGCCAGCAGCCAAGATCCACGGGGGACAGCGGATAAAAAACTGTTTTTT.

This clone was seen a handful of times. The CDR3 DNA is TGCAGCGTCAGTTTGGCTGCAAACTCCTACGAGCAGTACTTC. It specifies CSVSLAANSYEQYF. The chain is built from TRBV29-1 and TRBJ2-7, with no clear D. V lost 6 bases to trimming and J lost 0 bases, with 15 bases between them. This CDR3 is built from 14 residues. CDR1 SQVTM and CDR2 ANQGSEA come from the germline V gene.

The chain combines TRBV7-8 with TRBJ2-1; TRBD2 aligns across 10 bases. The CDR3 consists of 17 residues. CDR1 is SGHVS and CDR2 is FQNEAQ in the germline V gene. Germline trimming cut 1 base from V and 6 bases from J; bases unmatched to any gene: 9. CDR3 nucleotides: TGTGCCAGCAGCTTAGACTTTTGGGCTAGCGGGGGCAATGAGCAGTTCTTC. It is translated as CASSLDFWASGGNEQFF. The full variable domain, in which reference TRBV7-8 and TRBJ2-1 provide the parts outside the CDR3, is GAGVSQSPRYKVAKRGQDVALRCDPISGHVSLFWYQQALGQGPEFLTYFQNEAQLDKSGLPSDRFFAERPEGSVSTLKIQRTQQEDSAVYLCASSLDFWASGGNEQFFGPGTRLTVL.

This clone was seen at least ten times. J is TRBJ2-1 and V is TRBV28, with 11 bases identical to TRBD2. This CDR3 has 16 amino acids. Germline V gene data show CDR1 as MDHEN and CDR2 as SYDVKM. Trimming took 6 bases from V and 4 from J; bases not matched to a gene: 8. As DNA, the CDR3 is TGTGCCAGCAGAACCCTTAGCGGGGGGGCGTACAATGAGCAGTTCTTC. Translation gives CASRTLSGGAYNEQFF. The complete variable domain, with remaining parts taken from reference TRBV28 and TRBJ2-1, reads DVKVTQSSRYLVKRTGEKVFLECVQDMDHENMFWYRQDPGLGLRLIYFSYDVKMKEKGDIPEGYSVSREKKERFSLILESASTNQTSMYLCASRTLSGGAYNEQFFGPGTRLTVL.

The chain combines TRBV7-2 with TRBJ2-3, with TRBD1 identical over 10 bases. The CDR3 length is 15 residues. Germline trimming cut 6 bases from V and 4 bases from J; bases unmatched to any gene: 7. Germline V gene data show CDR1 as SGHTA and CDR2 as FQGNSA. CDR3 in DNA: TGTGCCAGCAGGCCTCCGGGACAGGGGTCAGATACGCAGTATTTT. It encodes CASRPPGQGSDTQYF.

The sample holds a few counts of this clone. This chain joins TRBV7-2 and TRBJ1-3; TRBD1 aligns across 8 bases. V lost 5 bases, J lost 2 bases, and 8 bases stayed unmatched. The germline V gene has CDR1 SGHTA and CDR2 FQGNSA. The CDR3 is 16 residues long. DNA of the CDR3: TGTGCCAGCAGCCCGAGGACAGGGCTCACTGGAAACACCATATATTTT. This gives the protein CASSPRTGLTGNTIYF.

This chain joins TRBV5-1 and TRBJ2-5; 7 positions match TRBD1. The V segment lost 6 bases and the J segment 9 bases; nucleotides outside the gene matches: 8. The CDR3 sequence is 12 residues long. Germline V gene sequence: CDR1 SGHRS, CDR2 YFSETQ. The CDR3 is CASIGTEPSQYF. Written as DNA, the CDR3 is TGCGCCAGCATCGGGACAGAGCCTTCCCAGTACTTC.

This clone was found a few times. The V call is TRBV5-4, the J call TRBJ2-5, with a possible D match to TRBD2 (5 bases). There are 16 residues in the CDR3. V was clipped by 4 bases and J by 2 bases, with 18 bases between them. The germline V gene encodes CDR1 SGHNT and CDR2 YYREEE (reference sequence). CDR3 bases: TGTGCCAGCAGCAGCGGATCAAGGACCCTTCAAGAGACCCAGTACTTC. Translated: CASSSGSRTLQETQYF.

This sequence joins TRBV5-6 and TRBJ2-7; TRBD1 might be the D (5 bases). The CDR3 totals 13 residues. Deletions cut 0 bases from V and 7 bases from J, with 11 bases between. Germline V gene lookup returns CDR1 SGHDT and CDR2 YYEEEE. In DNA form, the CDR3 reads TGTGCCAGCAGCTTGGCTCAGGGTGGAGAGCAGTACTTC. Translation gives CASSLAQGGEQYF.